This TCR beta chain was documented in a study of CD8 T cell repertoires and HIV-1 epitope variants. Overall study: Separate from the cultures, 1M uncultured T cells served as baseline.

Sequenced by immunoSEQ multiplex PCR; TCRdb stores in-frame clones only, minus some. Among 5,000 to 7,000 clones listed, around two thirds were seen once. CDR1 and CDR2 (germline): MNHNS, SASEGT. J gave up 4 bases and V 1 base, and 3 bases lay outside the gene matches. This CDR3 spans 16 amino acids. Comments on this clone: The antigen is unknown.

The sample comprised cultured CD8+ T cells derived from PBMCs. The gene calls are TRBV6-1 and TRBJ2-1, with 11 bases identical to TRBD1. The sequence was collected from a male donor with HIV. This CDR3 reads CASSEGTGGLYNEQFF. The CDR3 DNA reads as TGTGCCAGCAGTGAAGGGACAGGGGGCTTGTACAATGAGCAGTTCTTC.